This T cell receptor beta chain was recorded in a study of chemoradiotherapy in HPV16-positive cancers. Looking at the study overall: Candidate HPV-specific T-cell clones and common TCR motifs came from functional assays in a couple of HPV16-positive patients. General study points: Candidate HPV-specific clones and E7-related TCR motifs grew in tumor during treatment.

The protocol was immunoSEQ multiplex PCR, while the TCRdb copy is restricted to in-frame clones and leaves out a portion. This table has roughly 2,500 clones, around 64% appearing once. V dropped 6 bases and J dropped 6 bases, with 15 bases sitting between them. Looked up from germline, CDR1 is MNHEY and CDR2 is SVGAGI. The CDR3 extends over 14 amino acids. With regard to this clone: Its target is unknown.

The material was tumor tissue, obtained from a patient who underwent chemoradiotherapy. This clonotype was sampled from a human donor with HPV-associated anogenital cancer. The gene calls are TRBV6-5 and TRBJ1-5, with D unclear. CDR3 amino acids: CASRPRRVSQPQHF. CDR3 sequence (DNA): TGTGCCAGCAGACCCCGAAGGGTGAGTCAGCCCCAGCATTTT.